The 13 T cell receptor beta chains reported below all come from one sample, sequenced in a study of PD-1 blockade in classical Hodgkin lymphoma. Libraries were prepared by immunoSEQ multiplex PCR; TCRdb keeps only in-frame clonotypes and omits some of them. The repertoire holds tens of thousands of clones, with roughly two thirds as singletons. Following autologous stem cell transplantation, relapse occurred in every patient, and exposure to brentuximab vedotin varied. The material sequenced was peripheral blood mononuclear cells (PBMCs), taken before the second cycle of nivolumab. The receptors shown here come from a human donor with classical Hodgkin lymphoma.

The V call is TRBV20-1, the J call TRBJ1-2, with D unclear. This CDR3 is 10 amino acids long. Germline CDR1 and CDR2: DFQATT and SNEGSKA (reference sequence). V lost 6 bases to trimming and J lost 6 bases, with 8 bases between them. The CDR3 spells CSAPWNGYTF. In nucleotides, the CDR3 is TGCAGTGCCCCCTGGAATGGCTACACCTTC.

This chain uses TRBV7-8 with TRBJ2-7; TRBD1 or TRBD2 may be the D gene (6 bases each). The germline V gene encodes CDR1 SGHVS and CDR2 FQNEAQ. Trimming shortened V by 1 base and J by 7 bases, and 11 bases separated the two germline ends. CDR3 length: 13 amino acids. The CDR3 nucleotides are TGTGCCAGCAGCTTAGTCCGGGGGCGGGAGCAGTACGTC. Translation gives CASSLVRGREQYV.

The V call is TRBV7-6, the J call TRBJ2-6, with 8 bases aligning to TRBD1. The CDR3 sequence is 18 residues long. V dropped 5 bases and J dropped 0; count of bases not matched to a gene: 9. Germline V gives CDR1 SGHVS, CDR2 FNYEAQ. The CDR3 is CASSPRDRSTSGANVLTF. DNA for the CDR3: TGTGCCAGCAGCCCCCGGGACAGGTCAACCTCTGGGGCCAACGTCCTGACTTTC.

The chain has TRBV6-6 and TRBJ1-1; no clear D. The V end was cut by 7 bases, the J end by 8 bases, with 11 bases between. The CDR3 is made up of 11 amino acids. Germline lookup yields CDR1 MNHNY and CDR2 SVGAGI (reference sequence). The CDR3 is CASTHWKEAFF. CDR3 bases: TGTGCCAGCACCCACTGGAAGGAAGCTTTCTTT.

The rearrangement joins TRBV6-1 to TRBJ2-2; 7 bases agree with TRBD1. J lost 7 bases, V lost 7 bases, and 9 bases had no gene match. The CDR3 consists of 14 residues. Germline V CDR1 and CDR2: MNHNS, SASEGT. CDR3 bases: TGTGCCAGCATAAGGACAGGAACGGGCGGGGAGCTGTTTTTT. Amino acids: CASIRTGTGGELFF.

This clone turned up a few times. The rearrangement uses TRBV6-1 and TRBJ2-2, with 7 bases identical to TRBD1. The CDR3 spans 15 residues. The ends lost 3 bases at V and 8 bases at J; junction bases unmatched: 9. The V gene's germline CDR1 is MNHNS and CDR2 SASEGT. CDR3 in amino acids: CASSDFGEGAGELFF. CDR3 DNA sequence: TGTGCCAGCAGTGACTTCGGAGAGGGGGCGGGGGAGCTGTTTTTT.

The CDR3 loop reads CASSQDILGDYEQYF. The CDR3 nucleotides read TGTGCCAGCAGCCAAGATATTTTAGGGGACTACGAGCAGTACTTC. The chain recombines TRBV4-2 with TRBJ2-7; D might be TRBD1 (5 bases). Trimming shortened V by 0 bases and J by 3 bases, and 12 bases separated the two germline ends. This CDR3 has 15 residues. CDR1 and CDR2 (germline): LGHNA, YNFKEQ.

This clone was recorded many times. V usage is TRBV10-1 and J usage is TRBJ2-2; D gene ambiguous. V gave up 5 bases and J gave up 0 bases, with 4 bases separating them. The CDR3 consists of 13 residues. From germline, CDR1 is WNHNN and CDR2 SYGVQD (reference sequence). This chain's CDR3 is CASSNPNTGELFF. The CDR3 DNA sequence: TGCGCCAGCAGTAACCCGAACACCGGGGAGCTGTTTTTT.

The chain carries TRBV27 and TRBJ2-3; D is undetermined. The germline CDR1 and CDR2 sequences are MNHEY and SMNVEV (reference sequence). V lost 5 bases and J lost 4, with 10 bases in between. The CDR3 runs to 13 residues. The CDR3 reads CASSPSHADTQYF. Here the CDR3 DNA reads TGTGCCAGCAGTCCCTCGCATGCAGATACGCAGTATTTT.

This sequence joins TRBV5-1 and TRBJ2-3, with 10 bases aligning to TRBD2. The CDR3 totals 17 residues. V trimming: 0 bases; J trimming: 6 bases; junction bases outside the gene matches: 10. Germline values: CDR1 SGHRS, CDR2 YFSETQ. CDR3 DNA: TGCGCCAGCAGCTTGGCCCTAGCGGGGGCCGCACAGGATACGCAGTATTTT. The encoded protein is CASSLALAGAAQDTQYF.

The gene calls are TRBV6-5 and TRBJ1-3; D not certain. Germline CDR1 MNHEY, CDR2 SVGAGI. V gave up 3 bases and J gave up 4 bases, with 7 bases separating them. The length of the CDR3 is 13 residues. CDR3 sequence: CASSYYQGNTIYF. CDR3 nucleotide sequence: TGTGCCAGCAGTTATTACCAGGGAAACACCATATATTTT.

CDR3 residues: CASSRTGVNTEAFF. DNA of the CDR3: TGTGCCAGCAGCCGGACAGGGGTGAACACTGAAGCTTTCTTT. The chain joins TRBV6-5 to TRBJ1-1; the match to TRBD1 covers 9 bases. The CDR3 has 14 amino acids. CDR1 MNHEY and CDR2 SVGAGI come from the germline V gene. Trimming removed 6 bases from V and 0 bases from J; junction bases left unmatched: 2.

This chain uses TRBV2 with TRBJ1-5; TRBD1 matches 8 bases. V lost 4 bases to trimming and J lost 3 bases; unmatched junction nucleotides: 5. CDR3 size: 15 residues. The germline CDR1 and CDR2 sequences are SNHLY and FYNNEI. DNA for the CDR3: TGTGCCAGCAGTGGCAGGACAGGGCCCAATCAGCCCCAGCATTTT. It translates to CASSGRTGPNQPQHF.